Listed here are 5 T cell receptor beta chains from one sample, sequenced in a study of control samples from healthy donors and cancer patients. Some clones are missing from TCRdb's copy, which holds only in-frame ones; the method was immunoSEQ multiplex PCR. This table holds 98,000 or so clones, roughly nine tenths found once. Sample: blood. These receptors came from a woman aged 65 to 85 in good health.

The chain joins TRBV24-1 to TRBJ1-2, with 7 bases aligning to TRBD1. Unmatched junction bases numbered 6, after V lost 4 bases and J lost 5 bases. This CDR3 has 14 amino acids. Germline V gives CDR1 KGHDR, CDR2 SFDVKD. The CDR3 is CATSDQGQPYGYTF. CDR3 bases: TGTGCCACCAGTGACCAGGGACAGCCATATGGCTACACCTTC.

This chain joins TRBV9 and TRBJ2-7; TRBD2 matches at 11 bases. V trimming: 3 bases; J trimming: 6 bases; junction bases outside the gene matches: 5. This CDR3 has 14 amino acids. Germline assignment: CDR1 SGDLS and CDR2 YYNGEE. CDR3: CASSGSGRAGEQYF. DNA of the CDR3: TGTGCCAGCAGCGGTAGCGGGAGGGCCGGCGAGCAGTACTTC.

The chain employs TRBV15 and TRBJ1-1; a weak D match, TRBD1 (6 bases). Germline V gene lookup returns CDR1 LNHNV and CDR2 YYDKDF (reference sequence). CDR3 length: 15 residues. V was shortened by 4 bases and J by 1 base, with 13 bases between the two germline ends. The CDR3 loop reads CATSTRGGPNTEAFF. In DNA form, the CDR3 reads TGTGCCACCAGCACAAGAGGGGGACCGAACACTGAAGCTTTCTTT. The variable domain in full, with the rest retrieved from reference TRBV15 and TRBJ1-1, is DAMVIQNPRYQVTQFGKPVTLSCSQTLNHNVMYWYQQKSSQAPKLLFHYYDKDFNNEADTPDNFQSRRPNTSFCFLDIRSPGLGDTAMYLCATSTRGGPNTEAFFGQGTRLTVV.

The rearrangement links TRBV19 to TRBJ2-7, with 9 bases that match TRBD2. V shed 7 bases, J shed 5 bases, and the junction held 12 bases outside the gene matches. CDR1 and CDR2 from the germline V gene are LNHDA and SQIVND (reference sequence). This CDR3 has 15 residues. CDR3 sequence: CASKETTSSGDEQYF. The CDR3 DNA reads TGTGCCAGTAAGGAGACGACGTCTAGCGGGGACGAGCAGTACTTC.

This clone was seen a single time. The chain recombines TRBV6-5 with TRBJ1-1; D not certain. Germline values: CDR1 MNHEY, CDR2 SVGAGI. This CDR3 has 15 residues. V was pared by 0 bases and J by 0 bases, with 8 bases between. CDR3 residues: CASSYSGRLNTEAFF. For the CDR3, the DNA is TGTGCCAGCAGTTACTCGGGTAGACTGAACACTGAAGCTTTCTTT.